This TCR beta chain stems from a study of Ad26.COV2.S vaccination and SARS-CoV-2 variants. Trimming cost V 7 bases and J 2 bases, with 4 bases left between them. CDR3 length equals 11 residues. CDR1 and CDR2 from the germline V gene are KGHSH and LQKENI. The data were produced by immunoSEQ multiplex PCR, yet TCRdb's version contains in-frame clones alone and is incomplete. The sample includes 150,000 to 200,000 clones, 70% to 90% of them seen just once. The gene calls are TRBV18 and TRBJ2-3; D gene ambiguous. The specimen comprised peripheral blood, sampled after recovery from COVID-19. The sequence derives from a human donor who had recovered from COVID-19. This CDR3 reads CASFSTDTQYF. DNA for the CDR3: TGTGCCAGCTTCTCCACAGATACGCAGTATTTT.